The clone carrying this T cell receptor (beta chain) was counted only a few times. As processed by the authors: Researchers report that nucleated cell counts were estimated from reference gene primer amplification. Sequencing was performed with immunoSEQ multiplex PCR; in TCRdb, only in-frame clones are kept and a portion is missing. Clone size and V and J calls were adopted from that table, with D and trimming inferred from the DNA. Found here are approximately 120,000 clones, roughly 82% of them singletons; the top ten hold about 5%. This record comes from a study of blood T cell repertoires in COVID-19. Study context: Spain, Italy and the United States supplied samples that represented acute and convalescent COVID-19. Nucleic acid was either cDNA or gDNA, and it came from T cells, B-cell-depleted T cells, or PBMCs.

The germline gives CDR1 SGHTA, CDR2 FQGNSA. V lost 4 bases, J lost 2 bases, and 8 bases stayed unmatched. This CDR3 is built from 15 residues. This sequence originates from a human donor in a cohort sampled during active COVID-19. The sequenced sample consisted of peripheral blood. This chain links TRBV7-2 with TRBJ2-7, with 7 bases that match TRBD2. CDR3 protein: CASSSTGTTTYEQYF. The DNA for the CDR3 is TGTGCCAGCAGCTCAACCGGGACTACAACCTACGAGCAGTACTTC.